Each of the 12 T cell receptor beta chains below was sequenced from the same sample in a study of prognosis after radiotherapy for stage I lung cancer. The authors amplified TCR beta CDR3 from genomic DNA using two-round multiplex PCR. Primers specific to each TRBV and TRBJ gene were used in first-round PCR. TCRdb re-called the multiplex PCR reads with MiXCR, one entry per CDR3 protein. The table has around 30,000 distinct CDR3 sequences, around 31% seen once. Source: PBMCs, taken before or after stereotactic body radiation therapy (not recorded which). These receptors came from a donor over 45 with non-small cell lung cancer.

This clonotype qualifies as medium-sized. J is TRBJ2-3 and V is TRBV12-3 or TRBV12-4; 7 nucleotides align to TRBD1. The V segment lost 3 bases and the J segment 3 bases; nucleotides outside the gene matches: 6. The CDR3 consists of 15 residues. CDR3 in DNA: TGTGCCAGCAGTTTTTCCAGGGGGAGAACAGATACGCAGTATTTT. Translating gives CASSFSRGRTDTQYF.

Worth noting for this clonotype: One base separates it from a far larger clone, so it is likely a read error. The chain is built from TRBV6-4 and TRBJ1-4, with D hard to call. The CDR3 consists of 11 residues. Germline assignment: CDR1 MRHNA and CDR2 SNTAGT. Trimming took off 3 bases at V and 11 bases at J, with 7 bases between the two ends. CDR3 residues: CASSEGVKLFF. In DNA, the CDR3 is TGTGCCAGCAGTGAAGGTGTGAAACTGTTTTTT.

There are many counts of this clonotype. The V and J genes are TRBV28 and TRBJ1-1; D remains ambiguous. The CDR3 is 10 amino acids. Germline V gene lookup returns CDR1 MDHEN and CDR2 SYDVKM. Trimming removed 6 bases from V and 9 bases from J, with 8 bases in between. The CDR3 DNA reads as TGTGCCAGCAGGGGAGGCCAAGCTTTCTTT. Amino acids: CASRGGQAFF.

Points on this clonotype: Because the CDR3 is missing its conserved closing phenylalanine or tryptophan, this is likely a read error. No DNA is shown, since the ends of the CDR3 on it are uncertain; the CDR3 is the one TCRdb lists. This chain uses TRBV4-1 with TRBJ2-1; TRBD2 is taken as the D call from the table, unchecked against the DNA. CDR1 MGHRA and CDR2 YSYEKL come from the germline V gene. The CDR3 extends over 15 residues, inclusive of both ends. Here the CDR3 reads CASSLTRTSGDEKFS.

Ten or more counts support this clonotype. The chain couples TRBV7-9 to TRBJ2-3; 8 nucleotides agree with TRBD2. Germline values: CDR1 SEHNR, CDR2 FQNEAQ (reference sequence). The CDR3 has 13 residues. V was pared by 6 bases and J by 6 bases, with 5 bases of the junction left unmatched. The CDR3 region is CASRAGGMDTQYF. In DNA form, the CDR3 reads TGTGCCAGCAGGGCGGGGGGAATGGATACGCAGTATTTT.

This clonotype was picked up many times. The chain is built from TRBV7-8 and TRBJ1-2; D is undetermined. Germline assignment: CDR1 SGHVS and CDR2 FQNEAQ. The CDR3 runs to 15 residues. V was trimmed by 1 base and J by 7 bases, leaving 16 bases between them. CDR3: CASSLGAGVIAGYTF. The CDR3, as DNA: TGTGCCAGCAGCTTAGGCGCCGGAGTCATAGCTGGCTACACCTTC.

J is TRBJ2-7 and V is TRBV28, with unresolved D. This CDR3 has 13 residues. CDR1 MDHEN and CDR2 SYDVKM come from the germline V gene. V shed 6 bases and J shed 6 bases, with 15 bases lying between them. CDR3 amino acids: CASSLGTESEQYF. In DNA form, the CDR3 reads TGTGCCAGCAGCTTAGGTACAGAGAGCGAGCAGTACTTC.

Details on this clonotype: The germline gene is not matched at one end of the junction; a read error may be the cause. The rearrangement links TRBV10-3 to TRBJ2-6; 7 positions agree with TRBD1. Germline-derived CDR1 and CDR2 are ENHRY and SYGVKD. The CDR3 totals 15 residues. The CDR3, as DNA: TGTGCCCTTCGGACAGGTGGGTCTGGGGTCAACGTCCTGACTTTC. Translating it yields CALRTGGSGVNVLTF.

Comments on this clonotype: A far larger clone is one nucleotide away, so this likely arose from a read error. The chain is built from TRBV6-9 and TRBJ2-2; D unclear. Looked up from germline, CDR1 is MNHGY and CDR2 is SVAAGI. Trimming removed 5 bases from V and 4 bases from J, with 14 bases in between. The CDR3 sequence is 15 residues long. The CDR3 region is CASSERSQPTGELFF. In DNA form, the CDR3 reads TGTGCCAGCAGTGAAAGGTCGCAACCCACCGGGGAGCTGTTTTTT.

This clonotype was found a few times. The chain joins TRBV28 to TRBJ2-5; D is uncertain. CDR1 and CDR2 (germline): MDHEN, SYDVKM. Trimming left V 4 bases short and J 0 bases short, with 9 bases between. CDR3 length: 14 amino acids. This chain's CDR3 is CASSSGYHQETQYF. The CDR3 DNA reads TGTGCCAGCAGTTCAGGCTATCACCAAGAGACCCAGTACTTC. Supplemented by reference TRBV28 and TRBJ2-5, the full variable domain reads DVKVTQSSRYLVKRTGEKVFLECVQDMDHENMFWYRQDPGLGLRLIYFSYDVKMKEKGDIPEGYSVSREKKERFSLILESASTNQTSMYLCASSSGYHQETQYFGPGTRLLVL.

The V and J genes are TRBV28 and TRBJ2-6; D may be TRBD2 (7 bases). Germline CDR1 reads MDHEN; CDR2 reads SYDVKM. The CDR3 is 17 amino acids. Trimming removed 5 bases at V and 2 bases at J, with 16 bases between. This CDR3 is CASSRGRGATGANVLTF. The CDR3 DNA reads TGTGCCAGCAGTAGAGGACGGGGGGCAACTGGGGCCAACGTCCTGACTTTC.

This chain uses TRBV2 with TRBJ2-7; unclear D gene. Germline loops: CDR1 SNHLY, CDR2 FYNNEI. This CDR3 spans 12 amino acids. V was trimmed by 5 bases and J by 10 bases, leaving 15 bases between them. The CDR3 protein is CASSPLRTHQYF. Here the CDR3 DNA reads TGTGCCAGCAGTCCCCTACGGACCCATCAGTACTTC.